These T cell receptor beta chains were read from a single sample in a study of shared clonotypes between healthy human individuals. Generated by immunoSEQ multiplex PCR, the TCRdb table keeps only in-frame clones and is missing some. The table includes 730,000 or so clones, about two thirds detected once. The sample comprised memory CD4+ T cells sorted from blood. Every receptor here comes from a woman aged 25-40 years in good health. Both conserved end residues are part of each CDR3. D genes are given only for firm matches. Where a row states a size, it is once, few, many or the class of an expanded clone; other rows omit it.

j_gene: TRBJ2-7
abundance: .
v_gene: TRBV4-1
d_gene: TRBD2
CDR3aa: CASSQRETSGSYEQYF
CDR3nt: TGCGCCAGCAGCCAGAGGGAGACTAGCGGCTCCTACGAGCAGTACTTC

j_gene: TRBJ2-7
abundance: .
v_gene: TRBV29-1
d_gene: .
CDR3aa: CSVSRRSDEQYF
CDR3nt: TGCAGCGTTAGCCGGAGGTCTGACGAGCAGTACTTC

j_gene: TRBJ1-2
abundance: .
v_gene: TRBV28
d_gene: .
CDR3aa: CASSLTVNYGYTF
CDR3nt: TGTGCCAGCAGTTTAACAGTTAACTATGGCTACACCTTC

j_gene: TRBJ2-5
abundance: .
v_gene: TRBV5-1
d_gene: .
CDR3aa: CASSFQVGGAETQYF
CDR3nt: TGCGCCAGCAGCTTTCAGGTTGGGGGTGCAGAGACCCAGTACTTC

j_gene: TRBJ2-1
abundance: few
v_gene: TRBV6-5
d_gene: TRBD2
CDR3aa: CASSSLAGGGNEQFF
CDR3nt: TGTGCCAGCAGTTCCCTAGCGGGAGGGGGCAATGAGCAGTTCTTC

j_gene: TRBJ2-7
abundance: .
v_gene: TRBV27
d_gene: TRBD2
CDR3aa: CASSLTAGGPSGEQYF
CDR3nt: TGTGCCAGCAGCCTGACAGCGGGAGGGCCTTCAGGGGAGCAGTACTTC

j_gene: TRBJ2-7
abundance: few
v_gene: TRBV25-1
d_gene: .
CDR3aa: CASSGTPGDRRGSYEQYF
CDR3nt: TGTGCCAGCAGTGGGACACCGGGGGACAGGCGGGGGTCCTACGAGCAGTACTTC

j_gene: TRBJ2-7
abundance: .
v_gene: TRBV29-1
d_gene: .
CDR3aa: CSVVKGALAYEQYF
CDR3nt: TGCAGCGTTGTCAAAGGGGCTCTGGCCTACGAGCAGTACTTC

j_gene: TRBJ1-3
abundance: .
v_gene: TRBV30
d_gene: .
CDR3aa: CAWKSGQYSGNTIYF
CDR3nt: TGTGCCTGGAAGAGCGGGCAGTACTCTGGAAACACCATATATTTT

j_gene: TRBJ2-5
abundance: .
v_gene: TRBV28
d_gene: TRBD1
CDR3aa: CASSRQGGKETQYF
CDR3nt: TGTGCCAGCAGTCGACAGGGGGGTAAAGAGACCCAGTACTTC

j_gene: TRBJ2-7
abundance: once
v_gene: TRBV5-1
d_gene: .
CDR3aa: CASSLAGDRYEQYF
CDR3nt: TGCGCCAGCAGCTTGGCAGGGGACCGCTACGAGCAGTACTTC